The sequence of this T cell receptor (beta chain) was determined in a study of blood T cells in healthy people across ages. Findings and limits, study-wide: Compared with aged donors, long-lived donors showed fewer expanded clones, suggesting selection.

CDR1 and CDR2 (germline): DFQATT, SNEGSKA (reference sequence). The CDR3 extends over 16 amino acids. Trimming removed 2 bases at V and 2 bases at J, with 16 bases between. Details on this clonotype: Its antigen is not identified.

Extraction yielded at least 6 micrograms of total RNA per sample. A sample-barcoded 5' primer and a J-beta primer mix were used in a second PCR of roughly 6 to 12 cycles. A template-switch adaptor containing 12 random nucleotides labeled each cDNA molecule. TCRdb itself ran the 5' RACE reads through MiXCR, one entry per CDR3 protein. The sample shows roughly 680,000 distinct CDR3 sequences, about 51% of them seen only once. The J gene is TRBJ1-5, the V gene TRBV20-1, with a tentative D call TRBD1 (6 bases). This sequence originates from a woman at least 80 years old in good health. Material: blood. The CDR3 loop is CSARPPTEGGNQPQHF. For the CDR3, the DNA is TGCAGTGCTAGACCTCCCACGGAGGGGGGCAATCAGCCCCAGCATTTT.